This T cell receptor (beta chain) was profiled in a study of CD8 T cells in Susac syndrome. As concerns this clonotype: Antigen: not known.

In blood CD8+ and CD4+ T cells, TCR beta underwent sequencing. Control patients had untreated stable or active relapsing-remitting multiple sclerosis by revised McDonald criteria. The CDR3 is 14 residues long. Trimming pared 2 bases from V and 4 bases from J, leaving 12 bases between. Germline V CDR1 and CDR2: KGHSH, LQKENI. Notes on the study in general: Regarding the TCR sequencing and HLA analysis, the study admitted that a relatively small number of individuals were involved.

With random hexamers, roughly 0.45 to 1 ug RNA was reverse transcribed. TCRdb called the immunoSEQ multiplex PCR reads again in MiXCR, with one record for every CDR3 protein. This sample has about 290,000 distinct CDR3 sequences; about nine tenths occur once, and the top ten carry around 0.18%. The receptor comes from a human donor with multiple sclerosis. V gene TRBV18 combines with J gene TRBJ2-7; possible D gene TRBD2, 5 bases. The material sequenced was CD8+ T cells from PBMCs. For the CDR3, the DNA is TGTGCCAGCTCACCAACAAACGGGGAATACGAGCAGTACTTC. It is translated as CASSPTNGEYEQYF.